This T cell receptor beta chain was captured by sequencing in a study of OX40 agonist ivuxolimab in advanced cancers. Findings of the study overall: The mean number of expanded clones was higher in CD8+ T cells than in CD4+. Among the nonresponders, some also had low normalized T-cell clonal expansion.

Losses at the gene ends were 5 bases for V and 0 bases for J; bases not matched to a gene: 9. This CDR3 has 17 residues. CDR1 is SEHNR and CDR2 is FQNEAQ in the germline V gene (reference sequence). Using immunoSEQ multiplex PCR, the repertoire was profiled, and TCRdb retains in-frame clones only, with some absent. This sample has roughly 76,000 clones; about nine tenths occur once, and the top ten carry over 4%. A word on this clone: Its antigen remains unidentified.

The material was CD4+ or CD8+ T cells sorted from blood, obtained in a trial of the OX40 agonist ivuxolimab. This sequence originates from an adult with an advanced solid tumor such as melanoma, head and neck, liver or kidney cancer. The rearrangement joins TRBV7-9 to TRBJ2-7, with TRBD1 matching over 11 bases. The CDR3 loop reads CASSTDRGPSSSYEQYF. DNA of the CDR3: TGTGCCAGCAGCACGGACAGGGGGCCATCAAGCTCCTACGAGCAGTACTTC.